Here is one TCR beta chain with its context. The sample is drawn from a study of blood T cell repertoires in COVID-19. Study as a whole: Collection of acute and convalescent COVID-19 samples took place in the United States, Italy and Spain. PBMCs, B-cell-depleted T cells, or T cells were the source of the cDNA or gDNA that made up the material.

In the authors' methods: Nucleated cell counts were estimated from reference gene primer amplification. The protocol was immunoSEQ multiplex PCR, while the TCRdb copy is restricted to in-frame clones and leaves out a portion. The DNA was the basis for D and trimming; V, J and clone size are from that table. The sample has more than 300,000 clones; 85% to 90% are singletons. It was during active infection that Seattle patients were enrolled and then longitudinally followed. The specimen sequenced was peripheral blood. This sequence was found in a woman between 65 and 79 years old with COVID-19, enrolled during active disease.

The CDR3 nucleotides are TGTGCCAGCAGTTACTCCCCCGGCGGGGGAGGCTACACCTTC. This sequence encodes CASSYSPGGGGYTF. The chain combines TRBV6-5 with TRBJ1-2; a possible D gene is TRBD1 (5 bases). Germline loops: CDR1 MNHEY, CDR2 SVGAGI. V lost 0 bases and J lost 8, with 13 bases in between. CDR3 length: 14 amino acids.